Listed below are T cell receptor beta chains from one sample, sequenced in a study of blood T cell repertoires in COVID-19. The method was immunoSEQ multiplex PCR; TCRdb's version includes in-frame clones alone and lacks a portion of them. The sample has 40,000 to 45,000 clones, about 86% seen once. The sequenced material came from peripheral blood. All receptors derive from a middle-aged man with COVID-19, enrolled during active disease. Each CDR3 is given with its conserved first and last residue. D genes are given only for firm matches. Clone size is not always given. Where it is, it says once, few, many or a class for expanded clones.

v_gene	d_gene	abundance	j_gene	CDR3aa	CDR3nt
TRBV4-1	TRBD1	-	TRBJ2-7	CASSQAREQGAVYEQYF	TGCGCCAGCAGCCAAGCCCGGGAACAGGGGGCCGTTTACGAGCAGTACTTC
TRBV3-1/TRBV3-2	TRBD1	-	TRBJ1-2	CASSQDPAGGYGYTF	TGTGCCAGCAGCCAAGATCCGGCAGGGGGCTATGGCTACACCTTC
TRBV6-2/TRBV6-3	TRBD2	-	TRBJ2-3	CASSYFLTSGTDTQYF	TGTGCCAGCAGTTATTTCCTGACTAGCGGCACAGATACGCAGTATTTT
TRBV7-9	TRBD1	-	TRBJ1-1	CASSQDRVYTEAFF	TGTGCCAGCAGCCAGGACAGGGTGTACACTGAAGCTTTCTTT
TRBV23-1	-	-	TRBJ2-7	CASSQGASNEQYF	TGCGCCAGCAGTCAGGGGGCGAGTAACGAGCAGTACTTC
TRBV29-1	-	-	TRBJ1-4	CSVPEGATNEKLFF	TGCAGCGTTCCAGAAGGGGCAACTAATGAAAAACTGTTTTTT
TRBV30	-	-	TRBJ2-3	CAWRVRDTQYF	TGTGCCTGGAGGGTCAGGGATACGCAGTATTTT
TRBV10-2	-	-	TRBJ1-2	CASREDGQSYGYTF	TGCGCCAGCAGAGAAGATGGACAGTCCTATGGCTACACCTTC
TRBV11-2	TRBD1	-	TRBJ1-2	CASSLGPRGATSLNYGYTF	TGTGCCAGCAGCTTAGGCCCCAGGGGGGCAACTTCCTTAAACTATGGCTACACCTTC
TRBV6-2/TRBV6-3	-	few	TRBJ1-6	CASSLRQSYNSPLHF	TGTGCCAGCAGTTTACGACAGAGCTATAATTCACCCCTCCACTTT
TRBV6-5	-	-	TRBJ1-2	CASSQPGVRYGYTF	TGTGCCAGCAGTCAGCCGGGGGTTAGGTATGGCTACACCTTC
TRBV3-1/TRBV3-2	-	-	TRBJ1-1	CASRNRELNTEAFF	TGTGCCAGCAGAAACAGGGAGCTGAACACTGAAGCTTTCTTT
TRBV4-2	-	-	TRBJ1-4	CASSQEGSGVHGNEKLFF	TGTGCCAGCAGCCAAGAAGGCTCAGGGGTGCACGGCAATGAAAAACTGTTTTTT
TRBV30	TRBD2	-	TRBJ2-1	CAWSPAGPGGKNEQFF	TGTGCCTGGAGCCCCGCCGGTCCGGGAGGAAAAAATGAGCAGTTCTTC
TRBV19	-	-	TRBJ1-1	CASTLEAALSNTEAFF	TGTGCCAGTACCCTAGAGGCGGCTCTTTCGAACACTGAAGCTTTCTTT